This TCR beta chain derives from a study of T cells in Graves' hyperthyroidism and ophthalmopathy. Trimming shortened V by 1 base and J by 0 bases, and 7 bases separated the two germline ends. The germline CDR1 and CDR2 sequences are MDHEN and SYDVKM. The CDR3 totals 15 residues. Amplified regions were TCR beta CDR3 sequences from RNA transcripts. During a first-round RT-PCR of the TCR CDR3, the HTBI primer set was used. MiXCR was run by TCRdb on the multiplex PCR reads, yielding one entry per CDR3 protein. The table includes more than 300,000 distinct CDR3 sequences, approximately 17% detected once. Extraction of PBMCs used roughly 9.3 ml of fresh peripheral blood. This clonotype was counted only a few times.

The sequence was obtained from a woman under 40 with Graves' hyperthyroidism that later progressed to Graves' ophthalmopathy. The sequencing input was blood. The chain couples TRBV28 to TRBJ1-5; no clear D gene. As DNA, the CDR3 is TGTGCCAGCAGTTTATTGCAAGGTAGCAATCAGCCCCAGCATTTT. It specifies CASSLLQGSNQPQHF. Looking up the rest from reference TRBV28 and TRBJ1-5 gives the full variable domain: DVKVTQSSRYLVKRTGEKVFLECVQDMDHENMFWYRQDPGLGLRLIYFSYDVKMKEKGDIPEGYSVSREKKERFSLILESASTNQTSMYLCASSLLQGSNQPQHFGDGTRLSIL.